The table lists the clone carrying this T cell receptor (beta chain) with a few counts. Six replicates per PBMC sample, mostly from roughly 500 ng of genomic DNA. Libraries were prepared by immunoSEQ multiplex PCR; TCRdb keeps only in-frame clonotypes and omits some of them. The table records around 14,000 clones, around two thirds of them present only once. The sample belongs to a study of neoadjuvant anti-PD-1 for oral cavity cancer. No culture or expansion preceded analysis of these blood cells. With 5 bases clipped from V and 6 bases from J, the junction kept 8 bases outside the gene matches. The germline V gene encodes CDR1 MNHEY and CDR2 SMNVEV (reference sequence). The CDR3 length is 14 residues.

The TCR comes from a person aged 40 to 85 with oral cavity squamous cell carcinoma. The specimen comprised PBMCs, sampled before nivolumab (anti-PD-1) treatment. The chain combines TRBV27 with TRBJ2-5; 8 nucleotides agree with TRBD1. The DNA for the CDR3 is TGTGCCAGCAGTCCGGGGACAGGATTAAAGACCCAGTACTTC. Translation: CASSPGTGLKTQYF.